A single sample is the source of the 32 T cell receptor beta chains below, sequenced in a study of CD8+CD57+ T cells in acquired aplastic anemia. Profiling that covered TCR beta VDJ and CDR3 relied on genomic DNA as its template. Via MiXCR, TCRdb re-called the reads, giving one row per CDR3 protein. Of 200,000 to 250,000 distinct CDR3 sequences listed, about 59% were seen once; the top ten hold 25% to 30%. Sequencing input: sorted CD4+, CD8+, or CD8+CD57+ T cells (not recorded which) from PBMCs. These receptors all come from a human donor in good health.

The chain carries TRBV6-2 or TRBV6-3 and TRBJ2-7, with a tentative D call TRBD2 (5 bases). The germline V and J ends were trimmed by 6 bases and 2 bases, with 17 bases remaining between them. Germline V gene lookup returns CDR1 MNHEY and CDR2 SVGEGT. This CDR3 has 15 residues. DNA for the CDR3: TGTGCCAGCAGCCTAGCAGGTCAGCAGCCCTACGAGCAGTACTTC. Translating gives CASSLAGQQPYEQYF.

The gene calls are TRBV29-1 and TRBJ2-1; 7 bases fit TRBD1. J was trimmed by 4 bases and V by 5 bases; bases with no gene match: 8. The CDR3 loop spans 14 amino acids. Per germline, CDR1 SQVTM and CDR2 ANQGSEA. CDR3 sequence (DNA): TGCAGCGTTTACTACCGGGACAGATACAATGAGCAGTTCTTC. Translation gives CSVYYRDRYNEQFF.

The chain recombines TRBV29-1 with TRBJ2-5; D unclear. This CDR3 is built from 15 residues. Trimming removed 3 bases from V and 2 bases from J, with 16 bases in between. Per germline, CDR1 SQVTM and CDR2 ANQGSEA. The CDR3 reads CSVDRSEHEQETQYF. CDR3 DNA sequence: TGCAGCGTTGATCGGTCAGAGCATGAACAAGAGACCCAGTACTTC. The variable domain in full, completed from reference TRBV29-1 and TRBJ2-5, reads SAVISQKPSRDICQRGTSLTIQCQVDSQVTMMFWYRQQPGQSLTLIATANQGSEATYESGFVIDKFPISRPNLTFSTLTVSNMSPEDSSIYLCSVDRSEHEQETQYFGPGTRLLVL.

CDR3 residues: CAISVETGSYEQYF. For the CDR3, the DNA is TGTGCCATCAGTGTAGAGACAGGGTCCTACGAGCAGTACTTC. J is TRBJ2-7 and V is TRBV10-3; 7 bases align to TRBD1. V trimming: 4 bases; J trimming: 1 base; junction bases outside the gene matches: 4. CDR1 and CDR2 (germline): ENHRY, SYGVKD. The CDR3 has 14 residues.

This clonotype was picked up many times. The chain uses TRBV11-3 and TRBJ2-1, with D perhaps TRBD2 (6 bases). Germline loops: CDR1 SGHNT, CDR2 YENEEA. The length of the CDR3 is 14 residues. Trimming took off 5 bases at V and 5 bases at J, with 13 bases between the two ends. In nucleotides, the CDR3 is TGTGCCAGCAGCCTGCGGGGAGCCGACAATGAGCAGTTCTTC. Amino acid sequence: CASSLRGADNEQFF.

This rearrangement joins TRBV2 to TRBJ1-5, with D possibly being TRBD1 (5 bases). Deletions cut 7 bases from V and 4 bases from J, with 17 bases between. The germline V gene has CDR1 SNHLY and CDR2 FYNNEI. The CDR3 loop spans 15 amino acids. CDR3 coding DNA: TGTGCCAGCACCCAGGGCGCTTTCTTAAATCAGCCCCAGCATTTT. It is translated as CASTQGAFLNQPQHF.

This clonotype was counted at least ten times. The chain is built from TRBV4-2 and TRBJ2-1; the D is unclear. Germline CDR1 and CDR2: LGHNA and YNFKEQ. The CDR3 has 14 amino acids. V was clipped by 2 bases and J by 5 bases, with 10 bases between them. The CDR3 loop reads CASSQMDVDNEQFF. DNA of the CDR3: TGTGCCAGCAGCCAAATGGATGTCGACAATGAGCAGTTCTTC.

This clonotype was detected once. The V call is TRBV12-3 or TRBV12-4, the J call TRBJ2-1, with TRBD1 identical over 10 bases. CDR3 size: 15 residues. Germline trimming cut 6 bases from V and 6 bases from J; bases unmatched to any gene: 8. CDR3 sequence reads: CASSLGTGESNEQFF. For the CDR3, the DNA is TGTGCCAGCAGCCTGGGGACAGGGGAGTCCAATGAGCAGTTCTTC.

This chain's CDR3 is CASSLMGLVYNEQFF. As DNA, the CDR3 is TGTGCCAGCAGTTTAATGGGGCTTGTCTACAATGAGCAGTTCTTC. V and J are TRBV27 and TRBJ2-1; possibly TRBD1 for D (5 bases). CDR1 is MNHEY, CDR2 SMNVEV, per germline (reference sequence). V dropped 2 bases and J dropped 3 bases, with 11 bases sitting between them. The CDR3 runs to 15 residues.

As to this clonotype: The germline gene is not matched at one end of the junction; a read error may be the cause. CDR3 in amino acids: CASSLTRVEAFF. The DNA for the CDR3 is TGCGCCAGCAGCTTGACGAGGGTTGAAGCTTTCTTT. The chain combines TRBV5-4 with TRBJ1-1; no firm D call. CDR3 length: 12 residues. The germline V gene encodes CDR1 SGHNT and CDR2 YYREEE (reference sequence).

There are many counts of this clonotype. This sequence joins TRBV4-2 and TRBJ2-2; 9 positions agree with TRBD1. Trimming took 5 bases from V and 7 from J; bases not matched to a gene: 8. This CDR3 has 15 residues. CDR1 is LGHNA, CDR2 YNFKEQ, per germline. The CDR3 loop reads CASSYGTGSHGELFF. CDR3 DNA: TGTGCCAGCAGCTACGGGACAGGGAGTCACGGGGAGCTGTTTTTT.

The V gene is TRBV20-1, the J gene TRBJ2-1; tentatively, D is TRBD1 (5 bases). Between the trimmed V and J ends, which lost 0 bases and 9 bases, there was a span of 15 bases. Germline V gene sequence: CDR1 DFQATT, CDR2 SNEGSKA (reference sequence). The CDR3 is 14 residues long. This CDR3 reads CSARDPGQGIEQFF. The DNA for the CDR3 is TGCAGTGCTAGAGATCCCGGACAAGGGATTGAGCAGTTCTTC.

This chain joins TRBV19 and TRBJ2-6, with 12 bases that match TRBD2. The CDR3 extends over 18 amino acids. Germline CDR1 LNHDA, CDR2 SQIVND (reference sequence). Unmatched junction bases numbered 5, after V lost 5 bases and J lost 0 bases. CDR3 sequence: CASSLGLAGSSGANVLTF. The CDR3 DNA sequence: TGTGCCAGTAGTCTAGGACTAGCGGGGAGCTCTGGGGCCAACGTCCTGACTTTC.

This chain links TRBV7-9 with TRBJ2-7; TRBD2 might be the D (5 bases). Per germline, CDR1 SEHNR and CDR2 FQNEAQ (reference sequence). The CDR3 has 16 amino acids. Deletions cut 4 bases from V and 5 bases from J, with 21 bases between. CDR3 sequence (DNA): TGTGCCAGCAGCTCCTCGGGGTGGGCAAAAAAGGACGAGCAGTACTTC. Its translation: CASSSSGWAKKDEQYF.

V gene TRBV2 combines with J gene TRBJ1-5, with D tentatively TRBD1 (6 bases). This CDR3 is 14 amino acids long. Trimming cost V 7 bases and J 11 bases, with 21 bases left between them. The germline CDR1 and CDR2 sequences are SNHLY and FYNNEI. CDR3 nucleotide sequence: TGTGCCAGCACCATCCAACAGGGATCCGCGGCCCAGCATTTT. Residues: CASTIQQGSAAQHF.

The chain recombines TRBV20-1 with TRBJ1-2; possible D gene TRBD1, 6 bases. Between the trimmed V and J ends, which lost 0 bases and 5 bases, there was a span of 16 bases. CDR3 length equals 15 residues. CDR1 is DFQATT, CDR2 SNEGSKA, per germline (reference sequence). This CDR3 is CSARDVVRGRYGYTF. Written as DNA, the CDR3 is TGCAGTGCTAGAGATGTTGTCAGGGGACGTTATGGCTACACCTTC.

The V call is TRBV11-3, the J call TRBJ2-7, with 8 bases fitting TRBD2. The V gene end was trimmed by 0 bases and the J gene end by 4 bases; junction bases not matched to a gene: 8. The CDR3 length is 16 residues. CDR1 and CDR2 from the germline V gene are SGHNT and YENEEA. The CDR3 protein is CASSLDRTGGGYEQYF. CDR3 nucleotides: TGTGCCAGCAGCTTAGATCGTACGGGAGGGGGTTACGAGCAGTACTTC.

This clonotype came up many times. V and J are TRBV29-1 and TRBJ2-7, with D hard to call. Germline V CDR1 and CDR2: SQVTM, ANQGSEA. Deletions cut 2 bases from V and 2 bases from J, with 7 bases between. The CDR3 covers 12 residues. The CDR3 spells CSVEIGPYEQYF. The CDR3 DNA is TGCAGCGTTGAAATCGGTCCCTACGAGCAGTACTTC.

V and J are TRBV2 and TRBJ2-7; TRBD1 matches at 7 bases. This CDR3 has 15 residues. CDR1 is SNHLY and CDR2 is FYNNEI in the germline V gene. With 8 bases clipped from V and 1 base from J, the junction kept 11 bases outside the gene matches. CDR3 region: CASAFEIQGSYEQYF. The CDR3 DNA follows: TGTGCCAGCGCCTTCGAAATACAGGGGTCCTACGAGCAGTACTTC.

About this clonotype: Germline and junction disagree at one end, which may indicate a read error. The genes are TRBV7-2 and TRBJ2-3; 11 bases align to TRBD2. The CDR3 has 20 residues. Per the germline V gene, CDR1 is SGHTA and CDR2 is FQGNSA. The CDR3 loop reads CASGFELAGALGVSTDTQYF. The CDR3 DNA reads as TGTGCCAGCGGCTTCGAACTAGCGGGGGCCCTGGGGGTGAGCACAGATACGCAGTATTTT.

The chain couples TRBV10-3 to TRBJ2-6; 9 nucleotides match TRBD1. This CDR3 spans 19 amino acids. J gave up 0 bases and V 3 bases, and 9 bases lay outside the gene matches. The germline gives CDR1 ENHRY, CDR2 SYGVKD. This CDR3 is CAISDLDRGGLSGANVLTF. The DNA for the CDR3 is TGTGCCATCAGTGACCTAGACAGGGGGGGACTCTCTGGGGCCAACGTCCTGACTTTC.

This chain links TRBV29-1 with TRBJ1-5; the D gene is possibly TRBD1 (5 bases). CDR1 is SQVTM and CDR2 is ANQGSEA in the germline V gene. Deletions cut 5 bases from V and 3 bases from J, with 11 bases between. This CDR3 contains 13 residues. The CDR3 region has the DNA TGCAGCGTTTTTGGACACCACAATCAGCCCCAGCATTTT. Amino acids: CSVFGHHNQPQHF.

The chain is built from TRBV10-3 and TRBJ2-7; TRBD1 or TRBD2 may be the D gene (5 bases each). This CDR3 has 14 residues. V dropped 10 bases and J dropped 0 bases, with 16 bases sitting between them. The V gene's germline CDR1 is ENHRY and CDR2 SYGVKD. The CDR3 DNA reads as TGTGCCAGCATCGCCCCGGGACCCTCCTACGAGCAGTACTTC. Amino acid sequence: CASIAPGPSYEQYF.

The V call is TRBV7-8, the J call TRBJ2-7; 8 bases fit TRBD2. Per germline, CDR1 SGHVS and CDR2 FQNEAQ. This CDR3 is built from 15 residues. Trimming removed 5 bases from V and 6 bases from J; junction bases left unmatched: 12. The DNA for the CDR3 is TGTGCCAGCAGCCCGGAAGGCGGGAGGTGGAGCGAGCAGTACTTC. Translated, it gives CASSPEGGRWSEQYF.

The CDR3 sequence is CSASSPSGTGGRDEQYF. CDR3 nucleotides: TGCAGTGCCAGCAGCCCTTCCGGGACAGGGGGACGGGACGAGCAGTACTTC. The rearrangement joins TRBV20-1 to TRBJ2-7, with 11 bases identical to TRBD1. The trim removed 6 bases at V and 5 bases at J, leaving 18 bases unmatched. Germline V CDR1 and CDR2: DFQATT, SNEGSKA (reference sequence). This CDR3 contains 17 residues.

The genes are TRBV29-1 and TRBJ1-1, with D unclear. CDR1 and CDR2 from the germline V gene are SQVTM and ANQGSEA. The ends were cut back, 7 bases at V and 8 bases at J, with 11 bases in the middle. This CDR3 spans 10 amino acids. This chain's CDR3 is CSGRWGEAFF. The CDR3 DNA follows: TGCAGCGGGAGGTGGGGAGAAGCTTTCTTT.

The CDR3 region has the DNA TGTGCCAGCAGCACGACGGACAGGGGTTACACCATATATTTT. This encodes CASSTTDRGYTIYF. This chain links TRBV7-2 with TRBJ1-3; 9 bases are a match to TRBD1. V lost 5 bases and J lost 8; bases outside the gene matches: 7. The CDR3 is 14 amino acids. Germline loops: CDR1 SGHTA, CDR2 FQGNSA.

The chain is built from TRBV7-8 and TRBJ2-5; 14 bases are shared with TRBD2. With 5 bases clipped from V and 5 bases from J, the junction kept 7 bases outside the gene matches. This CDR3 has 16 residues. Germline V CDR1 and CDR2: SGHVS, FQNEAQ. CDR3 in amino acids: CASSPGLAGGLETQYF. The CDR3 DNA follows: TGTGCCAGCAGCCCTGGACTAGCGGGGGGTCTGGAGACCCAGTACTTC.

The J gene is TRBJ2-2, the V gene TRBV7-6; D gene ambiguous. The CDR3 sequence is 14 residues long. The germline gives CDR1 SGHVS, CDR2 FNYEAQ. Between the trimmed V and J ends, which lost 1 base and 1 base, there was a span of 4 bases. The CDR3 loop reads CASSLVRNTGELFF. The CDR3 DNA reads TGTGCCAGCAGCTTAGTCCGGAACACCGGGGAGCTGTTTTTT.

V is TRBV2 and J is TRBJ1-1, with D possibly matching TRBD1 (6 bases). V gave up 6 bases and J gave up 5 bases, with 16 bases separating them. The germline V gene encodes CDR1 SNHLY and CDR2 FYNNEI. This CDR3 has 14 residues. CDR3 sequence reads: CASSAQGLMTEAFF. The CDR3 DNA is TGTGCCAGCAGCGCACAGGGTCTGATGACTGAAGCTTTCTTT.

This rearrangement joins TRBV29-1 to TRBJ1-1; unclear D gene. V gave up 2 bases and J gave up 3 bases, with 4 bases separating them. The V gene's germline CDR1 is SQVTM and CDR2 ANQGSEA. The length of the CDR3 is 11 residues. The CDR3 here is CSVELHTEAFF. The CDR3 DNA reads TGCAGCGTTGAACTCCACACTGAAGCTTTCTTT.

This clonotype has at least ten counts. The gene calls are TRBV28 and TRBJ1-6, with 8 bases aligning to TRBD1. CDR1 and CDR2 from the germline V gene are MDHEN and SYDVKM. The CDR3 covers 14 residues. The V gene end was trimmed by 3 bases and the J gene end by 10 bases; junction bases not matched to a gene: 5. CDR3 sequence: CASSFETGVSPLHF. CDR3 nucleotides: TGTGCCAGCAGTTTCGAGACAGGGGTGTCACCCCTCCACTTT.